The 29 T cell receptor beta chains below were found in one sample sequenced in a study of CD8+ T cells in alopecia areata. cDNA prepared by RNA extraction and subsequent reverse transcription served as the template for sequencing. Produced via immunoSEQ multiplex PCR; TCRdb's table is partial and in-frame only. This repertoire holds 270,000 or so clones, and none appear only once. Cell sorting was performed on pooled cutaneous lymph node cells with CD4, CD8alpha, NKG2D, NKG2ACE and other markers. The sample comprised CD4+ T cells sorted from a lymph node. All receptors come from a C3H/HeJ mouse with alopecia areata. The strain's MHC: H2-k.

This clone was found a few times. The gene names here belong to mouse. The read finishes 4 residues shy of the CDR3 end, and the germline J gene is used to complete it. The V call is TRBV19, the J call TRBJ2-7; 7 nucleotides line up with TRBD1. V dropped 5 bases and J dropped 2; count of bases not matched to a gene: 4. Germline CDR1 is FNHDT and CDR2 is SITEND (reference sequence). CDR3 length equals 13 residues. The CDR3 spells CASRRQGTYEQYF. CDR3 bases read: TGTGCCAGCAGGCGACAGGGCACCTAT. Variable domain in full (rest from reference TRBV19 and TRBJ2-7): GGIITQTPKFLIGQEGQKLTLKCQQNFNHDTMYWYRQDSGKGLRLIYYSITENDLQKGDLSEGYDASREKKSSFSLTVTSAQKNEMAVFLCASRRQGTYEQYFGPGTRLTVL.

A remark on this clone: Genes and germline are mouse. The sequence runs out 4 residues before the end of the CDR3; the remainder is reconstructed from the germline J gene. The chain couples TRBV5 to TRBJ2-7, with 11 nucleotides matching TRBD2. The length of the CDR3 is 14 residues. Trimming took 4 bases from V and 2 from J; bases not matched to a gene: 1. Germline CDR1 reads LGHNA; CDR2 reads YNLKQL (reference sequence). This CDR3 is CASSRTGGPYEQYF. Partial CDR3 DNA: TGTGCCAGCAGCCGGACTGGGGGGCCCTAT.

As concerns this clone: Any gene name here is a mouse gene name. This CDR3 reads CASSDSGIYAEQFF. Incomplete CDR3 DNA: TGTGCCAGCAGTGACTCTGGGATCTATGCT. J is TRBJ2-1 and V is TRBV13-1; the D gene is possibly TRBD2 (5 bases). The read terminates 4 residues before the CDR3 end, so the remaining end is supplied by the germline J gene. The CDR3 length is 14 residues. V was shortened by 2 bases and J by 3 bases, with 9 bases between the two germline ends. Per germline, CDR1 NSHNY and CDR2 SYGAGN.

Comments on this clone: The gene symbols are mouse symbols. Coverage ceases 4 residues before the CDR3 finishes, and the germline J gene fills in the end. The genes are TRBV13-2 and TRBJ2-7, with D possibly TRBD2 on 6 matching bases. This CDR3 has 15 amino acids. Between the trimmed V and J ends, which lost 2 bases and 0 bases, there was a span of 12 bases. CDR1 and CDR2 from the germline V gene are NNHNN and SYGAGS (reference sequence). The sequenced part of the CDR3 DNA is TGTGCCAGCGGTGAAGGGTGGGGGTCCTCCTAT. Protein sequence: CASGEGWGSSY. The entire CDR3 sequence reads CASGEGWGSSYEQYF.

Comment on this clone: Mouse germline and gene names are used. The read stops 4 residues short of the end of the CDR3; the missing end is completed from the germline J gene. The chain couples TRBV13-3 to TRBJ1-1; D is perhaps TRBD1 (6 bases). CDR3 size: 12 residues. Germline CDR1 and CDR2: NNHDY and SYVADS. Incomplete CDR3 DNA: TGTGCCAGCAGTGGGGACACAACA. This sequence encodes CASSGDTT. The whole CDR3 is CASSGDTTEVFF.

As concerns this clone: Each gene name is a mouse one. The CDR3 is cut off 4 residues early in the read; its end comes from the germline J gene. The chain couples TRBV19 to TRBJ2-7, with 7 bases aligning to TRBD1. CDR3 length: 15 amino acids. Germline V gene data show CDR1 as FNHDT and CDR2 as SITEND (reference sequence). The V gene end was trimmed by 2 bases and the J gene end by 0 bases; junction bases not matched to a gene: 5. The CDR3 sequence: CASSIARGNSYEQYF. CDR3 bases read: TGTGCCAGCAGTATCGCCAGGGGGAACTCCTAT.

Note on this clone: Any gene name here is a mouse gene name. The DNA ends 4 residues before the CDR3 does, and the rest of the CDR3 is filled in from the germline J gene. The chain has TRBV19 and TRBJ2-2, with 7 bases matching TRBD1. After removal of 5 bases from V and 3 bases from J, the junction contained 4 bases not matched to a gene. The CDR3 loop spans 14 amino acids. Germline V gene data show CDR1 as FNHDT and CDR2 as SITEND (reference sequence). The covered CDR3 bases are TGTGCCAGCAGCTCCGGGACAGACACCGGG. This encodes CASSSGTDTG. The full-length CDR3 reads as CASSSGTDTGQLYF.

About this clone itself: This may be a read error, as it is one base from a much larger clone. Mouse names are used for the genes. The read comes to an end 4 residues before the CDR3 does, leaving the germline J gene to fill in the end. This CDR3 is also generated by other DNA sequences in the sample. V gene TRBV5 combines with J gene TRBJ2-7; D is undetermined. This CDR3 spans 12 amino acids. From germline, CDR1 is LGHNA and CDR2 YNLKQL (reference sequence). CDR3 protein: CASSQDKYEQYF. The CDR3 DNA, read in part, is TGTGCCAGCAGCCAAGACAAGTAT.

This clone was seen a handful of times. Gene names follow the mouse nomenclature. Read sequence stops 4 residues before the CDR3 end, and the germline J gene provides the missing end. V is TRBV13-2 and J is TRBJ2-1; TRBD2 is a possible D gene (5 bases). V lost 0 bases, J lost 3 bases, and 7 bases lay in between. There are 14 residues in the CDR3. CDR1 NNHNN and CDR2 SYGAGS come from the germline V gene (reference sequence). The part of the CDR3 DNA that was read is TGTGCCAGCGGTGATGCGGACTTCTATGCT. Protein: CASGDADFYA. The entire CDR3 sequence reads CASGDADFYAEQFF.

Remarks on this clone: The germline and genes are mouse ones. The sequence runs out 4 residues before the end of the CDR3; the remainder is reconstructed from the germline J gene. This sequence joins TRBV5 and TRBJ2-3, with D unresolved. V dropped 0 bases and J dropped 0 bases, with 7 bases sitting between them. Germline loops: CDR1 LGHNA, CDR2 YNLKQL (reference sequence). This CDR3 is 15 amino acids long. The CDR3 loop reads CASSQDLTSAETLYF. CDR3 DNA (partial): TGTGCCAGCAGCCAAGATTTAACTAGTGCAGAA.

This clone was detected a few times. Gene names refer to mouse genes. The observed sequence ends 4 residues before the CDR3 terminus, with the missing tail filled in from the germline J gene. Other DNA sequences in this specimen translate into the identical CDR3. The chain has TRBV13-1 and TRBJ1-2; perhaps TRBD1 as D (5 bases). The V end lost 0 bases, the J end lost 0 bases, and 9 bases lay between the germline ends. The CDR3 consists of 15 residues. Germline assignment: CDR1 NSHNY and CDR2 SYGAGN. Here the CDR3 reads CASSDAQGTNSDYTF. The DNA read from the CDR3 is TGTGCCAGCAGTGATGCCCAGGGAACAAACTCC.

This clone was seen a few times. The gene names here belong to mouse. At the DNA level, this CDR3 is encoded by other sequences in the same sample as well. The CDR3 spells CTCSADGQYNSPLYF. Incomplete CDR3 DNA: TGCACCTGCAGTGCAGATGGACAGTATAATTCGCCC. The V gene is TRBV1, the J gene TRBJ1-6; perhaps TRBD1 as D (6 bases). The CDR3 extends 3 residues past the end of the read, so its final part is completed from the germline J gene. TRBJ1-6 is labeled an ORF, and its function is uncertain. This CDR3 is 15 amino acids long. V gave up 0 bases and J gave up 4 bases, with 7 bases separating them. CDR1 and CDR2 (germline): NSQYPW, LRSPGD (reference sequence).

Remarks on this clone: Gene and germline names: mouse. From the germline J gene comes the end of the CDR3, since the read stops 4 residues before it. The genes are TRBV5 and TRBJ2-2; TRBD1 matches at 10 bases. The CDR3 contains 16 residues. Trimming at V came to 4 bases and at J to 3 bases, leaving 5 bases not matched to a gene. Per germline, CDR1 LGHNA and CDR2 YNLKQL (reference sequence). Incomplete CDR3 DNA: TGTGCCAGCAGCCCCCCGGGACAGGGGCACACCGGG. It encodes CASSPPGQGHTG. Given in full, the CDR3 is CASSPPGQGHTGQLYF.

As concerns this clone: Mouse gene names and germline throughout. The CDR3 is cut off 4 residues early in the read; its end comes from the germline J gene. This chain uses TRBV5 with TRBJ2-1; perhaps TRBD2 as D (6 bases). The V end lost 0 bases, the J end lost 0 bases, and 9 bases lay between the germline ends. Germline-derived CDR1 and CDR2 are LGHNA and YNLKQL (reference sequence). The CDR3 has 16 residues. The sequenced CDR3 bases are TGTGCCAGCAGCCAAGATACTGGGCTTAACTATGCT. This translates into CASSQDTGLNYA. The CDR3 as a whole reads CASSQDTGLNYAEQFF.

This clone appeared a few times. Germline and genes: mouse. The CDR3 is cut off 4 residues early in the read; its end comes from the germline J gene. This chain uses TRBV5 with TRBJ2-5; 11 bases are a match to TRBD2. The CDR3 consists of 16 residues. Germline V lookup: CDR1 LGHNA, CDR2 YNLKQL (reference sequence). CDR3 protein: CASSQDPGLGEDTQYF. The CDR3 DNA, read in part, is TGTGCCAGCAGCCAAGATCCGGGACTGGGGGAAGAC.

About this clone itself: Gene labels here are mouse ones. The read gets to within 4 residues of the CDR3 end, and the germline J gene fills in the rest. Distinct nucleotide sequences in the sample also encode this CDR3. J is TRBJ2-5 and V is TRBV5, with 9 positions matching TRBD2. This CDR3 is 14 amino acids long. Germline CDR1 is LGHNA and CDR2 is YNLKQL (reference sequence). The CDR3 region is CASSQDGGADTQYF. CDR3 DNA (partial): TGTGCCAGCAGCCAAGATGGGGGGGCTGAC.

Details on this clone: These gene names are mouse names. The read terminates 4 residues before the CDR3 end, so the remaining end is supplied by the germline J gene. The chain recombines TRBV17 with TRBJ2-4; TRBD2 matches 8 bases. Per germline, CDR1 MNHDT and CDR2 YYDKIL. CDR3 length equals 11 residues. The sequenced part of the CDR3 DNA is TGTGCTAGCTGGGGGGGGAAC. Translation gives CASWGGN. The whole CDR3 is CASWGGNTLYF.

In this sample, this clone turned up a few times. The listed genes are named as in mouse. The CDR3 loop is CTCSAEGGVGAETLYF. CDR3 DNA (partial): TGCACCTGCAGTGCAGAAGGGGGGGTGGGTGCAGAA. This sequence joins TRBV1 and TRBJ2-3, with TRBD2 as a possible D gene (7 bases). The read gets to within 4 residues of the CDR3 end, and the germline J gene fills in the rest. The CDR3 has 16 amino acids. Germline V gives CDR1 NSQYPW, CDR2 LRSPGD (reference sequence). The ends were cut back, 0 bases at V and 1 base at J, with 11 bases in the middle.

This clone was seen more than once but under ten times. Gene names and germline refer to mouse. Read coverage stops 4 residues before the CDR3 terminus; the germline J gene supplies the remainder. The same CDR3 can be traced to other DNA sequences in this sample. This sequence joins TRBV13-2 and TRBJ1-2; 7 bases are shared with TRBD1. Germline-derived CDR1 and CDR2 are NNHNN and SYGAGS (reference sequence). V gave up 4 bases and J gave up 1 base; unmatched junction bases: 1. The CDR3 totals 13 residues. CDR3 in amino acids: CASGRQGNSDYTF. The covered CDR3 bases are TGTGCCAGCGGTCGACAGGGAAACTCC.

Details on this clone: Gene names refer to mouse genes. Coverage ceases 4 residues before the CDR3 finishes, and the germline J gene fills in the end. V is TRBV1 and J is TRBJ2-7, with 9 bases aligning to TRBD1. The germline CDR1 and CDR2 sequences are NSQYPW and LRSPGD (reference sequence). The CDR3 contains 14 residues. This CDR3 reads CTCSADGTGNEQYF. The covered CDR3 bases are TGCACCTGCAGTGCAGACGGGACAGGGAAT.

This clone has more than one count but fewer than ten. Gene labels here are mouse ones. This sample includes further DNA sequences coding for the same CDR3. CDR3 in amino acids: CASSPTGGQDTQYF. The sequenced CDR3 bases are TGTGCCAGCAGTCCTACAGGGGGCCAAGAC. V is TRBV19 and J is TRBJ2-5, with 8 bases fitting TRBD1. The read gets to within 4 residues of the CDR3 end, and the germline J gene fills in the rest. CDR3 length equals 14 residues. Trimming at V came to 4 bases and at J to 2 bases, leaving 3 bases not matched to a gene. Looked up from germline, CDR1 is FNHDT and CDR2 is SITEND (reference sequence).

This clone was counted a few times. The genes are named according to mouse. The CDR3 end lies 4 residues beyond the end of the read and is filled in from the germline J gene. The chain couples TRBV1 to TRBJ2-1; weak D call: TRBD1 (5 bases). The V gene's germline CDR1 is NSQYPW and CDR2 LRSPGD (reference sequence). Trimming pared 0 bases from V and 3 bases from J, leaving 9 bases between. The CDR3 loop spans 15 amino acids. CDR3 sequence: CTCSADKGFYAEQFF. Partial CDR3 DNA: TGCACCTGCAGTGCAGATAAGGGGTTCTATGCT.

About this clone: Here the gene names and germline are mouse. Read data end 4 residues before the CDR3 end; the end is taken from the germline J gene. The V call is TRBV4, the J call TRBJ2-3; D is undetermined. Trimming cost V 3 bases and J 1 base, with 8 bases left between them. The CDR3 length is 14 residues. The V gene's germline CDR1 is LGHDT and CDR2 YNNKQL (reference sequence). The CDR3 bases that were read are TGTGCCAGCAGCTATCGGTCAGGTGCAGAA. Amino acids: CASSYRSGAE. The CDR3 reads in full as CASSYRSGAETLYF.

Details on this clone: All gene names here are mouse names. The read comes to an end 4 residues before the CDR3 does, leaving the germline J gene to fill in the end. Other DNA sequences in the sample encode the same CDR3. V and J are TRBV5 and TRBJ2-1, with 8 bases matching TRBD2. Germline V gene lookup returns CDR1 LGHNA and CDR2 YNLKQL (reference sequence). This CDR3 region has 16 residues. Losses at the gene ends were 0 bases for V and 1 base for J; bases not matched to a gene: 2. The CDR3 bases that were read are TGTGCCAGCAGCCAAGATTGGGGGGGGAACTATGCT. Translated, it gives CASSQDWGGNYA. Given in full, the CDR3 is CASSQDWGGNYAEQFF.

This clone was seen more than once but under ten times. Gene labels here are mouse ones. Distinct nucleotide sequences in the sample also encode this CDR3. Incomplete CDR3 DNA: TGTGCCAGCAGTATAGAGGGGACCGGG. Protein sequence: CASSIEGTG. The full CDR3 protein reads CASSIEGTGQLYF. J is TRBJ2-2 and V is TRBV19, with a tentative D call TRBD1 (5 bases). The sequenced fragment ends 4 residues before the CDR3 boundary, so the rest is inferred from the germline J gene. The V end lost 0 bases, the J end lost 5 bases, and 5 bases lay between the germline ends. CDR3 size: 13 residues. The germline CDR1 and CDR2 sequences are FNHDT and SITEND (reference sequence). Based on the CDR3 plus reference TRBV19 and TRBJ2-2, the full variable domain is GGIITQTPKFLIGQEGQKLTLKCQQNFNHDTMYWYRQDSGKGLRLIYYSITENDLQKGDLSEGYDASREKKSSFSLTVTSAQKNEMAVFLCASSIEGTGQLYFGEGSKLTVL.

In regard to this clone: These gene names are mouse names. The missing CDR3 end, 4 residues past where the read stops, is filled in from the germline J gene. This chain connects TRBV5 to TRBJ2-1, with 9 bases fitting TRBD2. The V gene's germline CDR1 is LGHNA and CDR2 YNLKQL (reference sequence). There are 15 residues in the CDR3. Trimming cost V 4 bases and J 3 bases; bases outside gene matches: 4. The CDR3 loop is CASSPRLGAYAEQFF. The sequenced CDR3 bases are TGTGCCAGCAGCCCCAGACTGGGGGCCTATGCT.

A remark on this clone: Germline and genes here are mouse. The read is 4 residues too short to cover the CDR3 end, so that end is filled in from the germline J gene. Other DNA sequences from this sample encode an identical CDR3 as well. The rearrangement links TRBV5 to TRBJ2-3; possibly TRBD2 for D (6 bases). V shed 0 bases and J shed 3 bases, with 10 bases lying between them. CDR1 and CDR2 from the germline V gene are LGHNA and YNLKQL (reference sequence). CDR3 length: 15 residues. This CDR3 is CASSQDTGGAETLYF. CDR3 bases read: TGTGCCAGCAGCCAAGATACGGGGGGAGCAGAA.

With regard to this clone: Gene and germline names: mouse. Here the CDR3 reads CASSIWGRYAEQFF. The sequenced CDR3 bases are TGTGCCAGCAGTATATGGGGGAGGTATGCT. V is TRBV19 and J is TRBJ2-1, with D maybe TRBD2 (6 bases). From the germline J gene comes the end of the CDR3, since the read stops 4 residues before it. The CDR3 length is 14 residues. CDR1 is FNHDT, CDR2 SITEND, per germline (reference sequence). The V end lost 1 base, the J end lost 4 bases, and 9 bases lay between the germline ends.

This clone was recorded a few times. Genes and germline are mouse. The observed sequence ends 4 residues before the CDR3 terminus, with the missing tail filled in from the germline J gene. The J gene is TRBJ2-5, the V gene TRBV14; D might be TRBD1 (6 bases). This CDR3 has 15 amino acids. CDR1 SGHDT and CDR2 FRDEAV come from the germline V gene. The ends were cut back, 5 bases at V and 0 bases at J, with 13 bases in the middle. CDR3 DNA (partial): TGTGCCAGCAGGACAGGTGGATTGAACCAAGAC. It is translated as CASRTGGLNQD. The entire CDR3 protein is CASRTGGLNQDTQYF.